This TCR beta chain was captured by sequencing in a study of blood T cells in healthy people across ages. Sample-barcoded 5' priming and a J-beta primer mix drove a second PCR of roughly 6 to 12 cycles. MiXCR, run by TCRdb on the 5' RACE reads, gives a single entry per CDR3 protein. The sample gives 1.5 million to 2 million distinct CDR3 sequences, about 31% of which show up once; 10% to 12% is in the top ten. V was clipped by 4 bases and J by 8 bases, with 9 bases between them. The CDR3 consists of 12 residues. This chain links TRBV12-3 or TRBV12-4 with TRBJ2-1; D remains ambiguous. The source is a woman aged 30 to 39 in good health. Sequencing used blood. For the CDR3, the DNA is TGTGCCAGCAGTTATCGGGTCGATGAGCAGTTCTTC. Its translation is CASSYRVDEQFF.